This T cell receptor (beta chain) was recovered during a study of beta chain features in type 1 diabetes. The overall study: About 110 million sorted cells were examined across all samples.

Study conclusions and caveats: Type 1 diabetes patients had TCRB CDR3s that were shorter (moderately but significantly so) in all four CD4+ subsets. Individuals with type 1 diabetes displayed fewer insertions and more deletions at VDJ junctions. Within patients, naive, central memory and Treg TCRB repertoires seemed more similar than within healthy donors.

Each sorted population was over 98% pure. Isolated RNA was reverse transcribed in full, so expressed TCRB transcripts were sequenced. Libraries were prepared by immunoSEQ multiplex PCR; TCRdb keeps only in-frame clonotypes and omits some of them. Counted here are some 350,000 clones, 9.5% to 10% occurring once; the ten biggest clones make up roughly 0.6%. Trimming left V 1 base short and J 0 bases short, with 8 bases between. Per the germline V gene, CDR1 is SGDLS and CDR2 is YYNGEE. The CDR3 has 15 residues. Comments on this clone: Its antigen is as yet unknown.

The source is a young man with type 1 diabetes. J is TRBJ2-1 and V is TRBV9, with D unclear. Sequencing was done on a sample of central memory CD4+ T cells from blood. CDR3 amino acids: CASSVTFGSYNEQFF. For the CDR3, the DNA is TGTGCCAGCAGCGTAACATTCGGCTCCTACAATGAGCAGTTCTTC. Drawing the rest from reference TRBV9 and TRBJ2-1, the complete variable domain is DSGVTQTPKHLITATGQRVTLRCSPRSGDLSVYWYQQSLDQGLQFLIQYYNGEERAKGNILERFSAQQFPDLHSELNLSSLELGDSALYFCASSVTFGSYNEQFFGPGTRLTVL.